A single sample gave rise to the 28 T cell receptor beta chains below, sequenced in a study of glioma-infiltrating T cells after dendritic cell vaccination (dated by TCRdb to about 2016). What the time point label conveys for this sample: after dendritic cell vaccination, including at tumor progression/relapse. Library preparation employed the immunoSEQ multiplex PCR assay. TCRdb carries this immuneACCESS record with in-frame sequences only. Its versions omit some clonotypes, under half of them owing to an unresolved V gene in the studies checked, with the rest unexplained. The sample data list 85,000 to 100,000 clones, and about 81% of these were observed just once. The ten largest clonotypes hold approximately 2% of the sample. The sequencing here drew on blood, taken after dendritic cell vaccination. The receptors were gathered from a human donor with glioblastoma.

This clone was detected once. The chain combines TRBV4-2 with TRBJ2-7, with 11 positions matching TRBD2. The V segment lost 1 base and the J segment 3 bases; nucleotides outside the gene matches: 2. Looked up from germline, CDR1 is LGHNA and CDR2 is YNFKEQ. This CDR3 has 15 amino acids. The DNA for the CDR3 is TGTGCCAGCAGCCAAGGACTAGCGGGGCACTACGAGCAGTACTTC. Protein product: CASSQGLAGHYEQYF.

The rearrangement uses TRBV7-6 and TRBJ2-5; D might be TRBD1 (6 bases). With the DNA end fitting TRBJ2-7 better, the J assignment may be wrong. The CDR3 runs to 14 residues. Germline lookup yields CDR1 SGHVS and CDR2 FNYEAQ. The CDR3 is CASSNRQESYEQYF. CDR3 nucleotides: TGTGCCAGCAGCAACCGACAGGAGTCCTACGAGCAGTACTTC.

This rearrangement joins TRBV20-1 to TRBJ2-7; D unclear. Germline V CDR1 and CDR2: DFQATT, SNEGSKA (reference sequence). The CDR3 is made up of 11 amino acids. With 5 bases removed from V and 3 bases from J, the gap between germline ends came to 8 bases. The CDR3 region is CSALRVYEQYF. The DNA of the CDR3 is TGCAGTGCTCTGCGAGTCTACGAGCAGTACTTC.

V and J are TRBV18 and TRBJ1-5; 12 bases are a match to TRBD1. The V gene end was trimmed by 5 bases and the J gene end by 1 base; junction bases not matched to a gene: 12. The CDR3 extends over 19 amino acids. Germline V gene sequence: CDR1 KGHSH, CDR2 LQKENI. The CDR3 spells CASSDSGTGGSGSNQPQHF. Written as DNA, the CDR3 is TGTGCCAGCTCAGACTCCGGGACAGGGGGCAGTGGGAGCAATCAGCCCCAGCATTTT. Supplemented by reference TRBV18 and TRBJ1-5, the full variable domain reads NAGVMQNPRHLVRRRGQEARLRCSPMKGHSHVYWYRQLPEEGLKFMVYLQKENIIDESGMPKERFSAEFPKEGPSILRIQQVVRGDSAAYFCASSDSGTGGSGSNQPQHFGDGTRLSIL.

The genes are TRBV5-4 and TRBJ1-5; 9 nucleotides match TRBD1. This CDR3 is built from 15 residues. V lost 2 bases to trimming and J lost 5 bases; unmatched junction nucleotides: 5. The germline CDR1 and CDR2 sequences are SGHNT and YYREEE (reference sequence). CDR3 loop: CASSLQGALDQPQHF. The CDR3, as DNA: TGTGCCAGCAGCTTACAGGGGGCGCTTGATCAGCCCCAGCATTTT.

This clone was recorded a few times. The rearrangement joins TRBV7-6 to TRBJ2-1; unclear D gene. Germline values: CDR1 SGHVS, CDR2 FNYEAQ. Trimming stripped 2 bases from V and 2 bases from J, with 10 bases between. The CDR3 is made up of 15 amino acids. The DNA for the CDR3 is TGTGCCAGCAGCTTACGTCGGGTCACCTACAATGAGCAGTTCTTC. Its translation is CASSLRRVTYNEQFF.

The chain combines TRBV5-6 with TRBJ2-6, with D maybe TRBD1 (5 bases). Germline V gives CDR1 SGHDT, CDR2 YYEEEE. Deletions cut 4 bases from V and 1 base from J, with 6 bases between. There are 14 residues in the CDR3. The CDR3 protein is CASSDSSGANVLTF. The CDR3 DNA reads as TGTGCCAGCAGCGACAGTTCTGGGGCCAACGTCCTGACTTTC.

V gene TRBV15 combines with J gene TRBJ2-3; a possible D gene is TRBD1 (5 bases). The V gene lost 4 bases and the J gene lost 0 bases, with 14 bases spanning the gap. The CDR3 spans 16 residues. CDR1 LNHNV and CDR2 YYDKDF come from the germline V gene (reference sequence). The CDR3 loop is CATSKRVDRSTDTQYF. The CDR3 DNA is TGTGCCACCAGCAAAAGAGTAGACAGAAGCACAGATACGCAGTATTTT.

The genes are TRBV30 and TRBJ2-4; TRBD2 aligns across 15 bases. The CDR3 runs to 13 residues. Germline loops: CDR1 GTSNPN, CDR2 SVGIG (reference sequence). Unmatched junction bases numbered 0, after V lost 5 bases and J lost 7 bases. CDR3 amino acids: CAWGLAGGNIQYF. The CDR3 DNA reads TGTGCCTGGGGACTAGCGGGGGGGAACATTCAGTACTTC.

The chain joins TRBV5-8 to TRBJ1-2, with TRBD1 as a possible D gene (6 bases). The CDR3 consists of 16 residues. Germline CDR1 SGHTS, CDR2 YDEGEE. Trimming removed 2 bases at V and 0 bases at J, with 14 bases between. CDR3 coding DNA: TGTGCCAGCAGCTTCGAATATTCAGGGGCTAACTATGGCTACACCTTC. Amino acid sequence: CASSFEYSGANYGYTF.

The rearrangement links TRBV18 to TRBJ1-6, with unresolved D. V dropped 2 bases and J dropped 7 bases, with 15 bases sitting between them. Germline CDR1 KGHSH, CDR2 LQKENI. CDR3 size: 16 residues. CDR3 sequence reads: CASSPSPPEGNSPLHF. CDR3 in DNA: TGTGCCAGCTCACCATCCCCCCCCGAGGGCAATTCACCCCTCCACTTT. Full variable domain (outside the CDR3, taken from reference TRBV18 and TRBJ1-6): NAGVMQNPRHLVRRRGQEARLRCSPMKGHSHVYWYRQLPEEGLKFMVYLQKENIIDESGMPKERFSAEFPKEGPSILRIQQVVRGDSAAYFCASSPSPPEGNSPLHFGNGTRLTVT.

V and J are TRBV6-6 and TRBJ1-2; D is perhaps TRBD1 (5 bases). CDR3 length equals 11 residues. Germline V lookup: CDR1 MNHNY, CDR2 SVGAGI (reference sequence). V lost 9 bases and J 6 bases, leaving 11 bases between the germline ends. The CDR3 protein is CASQGKDGYTF. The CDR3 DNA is TGTGCCAGTCAGGGAAAGGATGGCTACACCTTC.

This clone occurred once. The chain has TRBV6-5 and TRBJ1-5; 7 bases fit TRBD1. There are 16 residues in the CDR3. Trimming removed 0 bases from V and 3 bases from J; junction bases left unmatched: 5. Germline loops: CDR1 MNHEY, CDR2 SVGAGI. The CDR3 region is CASSYSGTDHNQPQHF. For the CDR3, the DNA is TGTGCCAGCAGTTACTCGGGGACAGACCACAATCAGCCCCAGCATTTT.

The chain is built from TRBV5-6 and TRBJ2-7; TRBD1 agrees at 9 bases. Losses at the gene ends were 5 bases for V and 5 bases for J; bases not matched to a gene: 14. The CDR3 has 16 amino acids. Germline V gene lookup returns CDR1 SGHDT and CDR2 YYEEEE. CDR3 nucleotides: TGTGCCAGCAGGTTGAACCGGGACAGGGCTATCAACGAGCAGTACTTC. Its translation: CASRLNRDRAINEQYF.

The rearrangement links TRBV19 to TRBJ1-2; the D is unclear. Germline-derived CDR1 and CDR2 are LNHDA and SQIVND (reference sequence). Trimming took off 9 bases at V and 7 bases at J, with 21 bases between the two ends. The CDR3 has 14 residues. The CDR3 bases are TGTGCCAGCCGATATGGCAGTCCAGAGGCTGGCTACACCTTC. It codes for CASRYGSPEAGYTF. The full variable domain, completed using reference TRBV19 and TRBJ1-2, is DGGITQSPKYLFRKEGQNVTLSCEQNLNHDAMYWYRQDPGQGLRLIYYSQIVNDFQKGDIAEGYSVSREKKESFPLTVTSAQKNPTAFYLCASRYGSPEAGYTFGSGTRLTVV.

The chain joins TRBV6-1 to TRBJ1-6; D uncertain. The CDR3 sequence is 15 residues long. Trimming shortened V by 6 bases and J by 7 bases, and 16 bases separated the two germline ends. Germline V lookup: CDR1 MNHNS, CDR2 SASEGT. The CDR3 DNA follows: TGTGCCAGCAGCCCCAGTCCCTCCGGGAATTCACCCCTCCACTTT. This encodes CASSPSPSGNSPLHF.

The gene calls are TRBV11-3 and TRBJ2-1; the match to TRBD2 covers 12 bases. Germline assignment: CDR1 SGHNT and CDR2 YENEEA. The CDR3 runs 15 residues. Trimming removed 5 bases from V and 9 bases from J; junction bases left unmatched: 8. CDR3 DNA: TGTGCCAGCAGCCCCCGGACTAGCGGGATTCCTGAGCAGTTCTTC. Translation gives CASSPRTSGIPEQFF.

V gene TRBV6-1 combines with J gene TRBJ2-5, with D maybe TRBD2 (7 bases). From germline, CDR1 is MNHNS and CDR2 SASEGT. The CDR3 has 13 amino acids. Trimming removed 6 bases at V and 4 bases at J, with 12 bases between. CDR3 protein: CASRSGTLETQYF. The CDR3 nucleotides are TGTGCCAGCAGGAGCGGGACACTAGAGACCCAGTACTTC.

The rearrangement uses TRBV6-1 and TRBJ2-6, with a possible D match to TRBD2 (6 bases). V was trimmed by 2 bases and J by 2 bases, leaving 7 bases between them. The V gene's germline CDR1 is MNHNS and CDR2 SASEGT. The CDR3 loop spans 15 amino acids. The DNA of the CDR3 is TGTGCCAGCAGTGAAACGGGAGCTGGGGCCAACGTCCTGACTTTC. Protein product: CASSETGAGANVLTF.

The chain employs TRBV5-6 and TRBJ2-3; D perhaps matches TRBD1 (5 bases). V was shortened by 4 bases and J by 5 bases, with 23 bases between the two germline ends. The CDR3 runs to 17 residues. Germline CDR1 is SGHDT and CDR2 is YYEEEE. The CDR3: CASSQRRTRFYVDTQYF. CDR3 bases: TGTGCCAGCAGCCAGCGACGGACACGATTTTATGTAGATACGCAGTATTTT. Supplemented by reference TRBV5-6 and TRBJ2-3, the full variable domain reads DAGVTQSPTHLIKTRGQQVTLRCSPKSGHDTVSWYQQALGQGPQFIFQYYEEEERQRGNFPDRFSGHQFPNYSSELNVNALLLGDSALYLCASSQRRTRFYVDTQYFGPGTRLTVL.

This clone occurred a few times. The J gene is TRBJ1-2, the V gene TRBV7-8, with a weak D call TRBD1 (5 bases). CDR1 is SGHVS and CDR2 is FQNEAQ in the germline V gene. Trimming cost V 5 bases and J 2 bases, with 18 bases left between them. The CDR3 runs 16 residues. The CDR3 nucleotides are TGTGCCAGCAGCCGGGGAGGGGCAGGAGAGAACTATGGCTACACCTTC. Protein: CASSRGGAGENYGYTF.

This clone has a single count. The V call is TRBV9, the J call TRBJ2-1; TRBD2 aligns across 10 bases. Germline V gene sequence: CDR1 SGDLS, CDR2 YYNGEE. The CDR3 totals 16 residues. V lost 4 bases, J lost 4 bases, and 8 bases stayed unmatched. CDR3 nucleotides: TGTGCCAGCAGCACCCGGGGTAGCGGGAGGTACAATGAGCAGTTCTTC. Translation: CASSTRGSGRYNEQFF.

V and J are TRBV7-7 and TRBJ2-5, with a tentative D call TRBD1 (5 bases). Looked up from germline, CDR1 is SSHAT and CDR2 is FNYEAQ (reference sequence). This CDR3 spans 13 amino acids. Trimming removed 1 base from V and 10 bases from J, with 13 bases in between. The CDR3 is CASSLGSSRDQYF. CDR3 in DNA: TGTGCCAGCAGCTTAGGCTCCTCCAGGGACCAGTACTTC.

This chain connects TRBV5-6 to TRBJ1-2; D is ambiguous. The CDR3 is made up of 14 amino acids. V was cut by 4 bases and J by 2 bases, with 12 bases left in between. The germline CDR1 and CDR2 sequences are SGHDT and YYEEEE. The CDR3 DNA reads TGTGCCAGCAGCACCCCGAGGGCGAACTATGGCTACACCTTC. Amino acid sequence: CASSTPRANYGYTF.

The chain's CDR3 is CASSPGDGGNGYTF. CDR3 nucleotide sequence: TGTGCCAGCAGCCCAGGGGACGGCGGTAATGGCTACACCTTC. The chain links TRBV6-5 to TRBJ1-2, with a tentative D call TRBD1 (6 bases). V was shortened by 6 bases and J by 6 bases, with 17 bases between the two germline ends. This CDR3 spans 14 amino acids. Germline-derived CDR1 and CDR2 are MNHEY and SVGAGI.

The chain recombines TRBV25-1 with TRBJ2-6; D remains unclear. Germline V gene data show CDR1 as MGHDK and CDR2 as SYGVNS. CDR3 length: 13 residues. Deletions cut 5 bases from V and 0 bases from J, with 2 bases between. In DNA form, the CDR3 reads TGTGCCAGCAGTCGCTCTGGGGCCAACGTCCTGACTTTC. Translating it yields CASSRSGANVLTF.

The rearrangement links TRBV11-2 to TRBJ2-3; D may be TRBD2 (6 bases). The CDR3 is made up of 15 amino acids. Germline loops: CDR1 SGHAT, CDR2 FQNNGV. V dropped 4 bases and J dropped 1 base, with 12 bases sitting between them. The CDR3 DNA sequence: TGTGCCAGCAGCTCTAACCTAGCGCGCACAGATACGCAGTATTTT. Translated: CASSSNLARTDTQYF.

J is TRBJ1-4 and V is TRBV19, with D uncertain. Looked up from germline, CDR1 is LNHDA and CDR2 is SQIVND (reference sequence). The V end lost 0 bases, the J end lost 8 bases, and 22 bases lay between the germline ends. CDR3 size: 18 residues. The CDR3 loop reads CASSIDFLRGSGREKLFF. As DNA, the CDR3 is TGTGCCAGTAGTATAGATTTTTTGCGGGGATCCGGGAGGGAAAAACTGTTTTTT.